The rows below give T cell receptor beta chains drawn from one sample of a study of CD4+ T cells in melanoma. Data came from immunoSEQ multiplex PCR; TCRdb stores just in-frame clones and leaves some out. The sample lists around 110,000 clones; about 90% were seen once. Sequencing used peripheral blood. The receptors were gathered from a human donor with melanoma. Each CDR3 is given with its conserved first and last residue. Fields, in order: CDR3 protein, CDR3 DNA, clone size, J gene, D gene, V gene. D genes are given only for firm matches. Clone size is given for some rows only: seen once, a few or many times, or a class if the clone is expanded.

CDR3aa: CASTAVRATGELFF
CDR3nt: TGTGCCAGCACCGCGGTGCGGGCCACCGGGGAGCTGTTTTTT
abundance: NA
j_gene: TRBJ2-2
d_gene: NA
v_gene: TRBV2

CDR3aa: CASRRGQGGRVSGNTIYF
CDR3nt: TGTGCCAGTCGAAGGGGACAGGGAGGTCGGGTCTCTGGAAACACCATATATTTT
abundance: NA
j_gene: TRBJ1-3
d_gene: TRBD1
v_gene: TRBV28

CDR3aa: CASTSGSFDTQYF
CDR3nt: TGTGCCAGTACCTCGGGCTCTTTCGATACGCAGTATTTT
abundance: NA
j_gene: TRBJ2-3
d_gene: NA
v_gene: TRBV2

CDR3aa: CASSLLTGAGNTEAFF
CDR3nt: TGTGCCAGCAGCCTACTGACAGGGGCCGGGAACACTGAAGCTTTCTTT
abundance: NA
j_gene: TRBJ1-1
d_gene: TRBD1
v_gene: TRBV28

CDR3aa: CASSLVGGGQGRTEAFF
CDR3nt: TGCGCCAGCAGCTTGGTGGGGGGGGGACAGGGAAGGACTGAAGCTTTCTTT
abundance: NA
j_gene: TRBJ1-1
d_gene: TRBD1
v_gene: TRBV5-1

CDR3aa: CASSLISGTDQPQHF
CDR3nt: TGTGCCAGCAGCTTAATATCAGGGACGGATCAGCCCCAGCATTTT
abundance: NA
j_gene: TRBJ1-5
d_gene: NA
v_gene: TRBV7-2

CDR3aa: CASSGGLAASNTQYF
CDR3nt: TGTGCCAGCAGCGGAGGACTAGCTGCATCGAATACGCAGTATTTT
abundance: NA
j_gene: TRBJ2-3
d_gene: TRBD2
v_gene: TRBV7-2

CDR3aa: CASSLDGISTDTQYF
CDR3nt: TGTGCCAGCAGCTTAGATGGTATAAGCACAGATACGCAGTATTTT
abundance: NA
j_gene: TRBJ2-3
d_gene: NA
v_gene: TRBV7-2

CDR3aa: CSVEKAGVAKNIQYF
CDR3nt: TGCAGCGTTGAGAAGGCAGGGGTAGCCAAAAACATTCAGTACTTC
abundance: NA
j_gene: TRBJ2-4
d_gene: NA
v_gene: TRBV29-1

CDR3aa: CASSDPTVTDTQYF
CDR3nt: TGCGCCAGCTCTGATCCAACAGTGACAGATACGCAGTATTTT
abundance: NA
j_gene: TRBJ2-3
d_gene: NA
v_gene: TRBV5-1

CDR3aa: CASILGANTGELFF
CDR3nt: TGTGCCAGCATCCTGGGGGCGAACACCGGGGAGCTGTTTTTT
abundance: NA
j_gene: TRBJ2-2
d_gene: NA
v_gene: TRBV28

CDR3aa: CASSLFGTGYYEQYF
CDR3nt: TGTGCCAGCAGCTTATTCGGGACGGGCTATTACGAGCAGTACTTC
abundance: NA
j_gene: TRBJ2-7
d_gene: NA
v_gene: TRBV7-3

CDR3aa: CASSVGVSVETQYF
CDR3nt: TGTGCCAGCAGCGTAGGAGTTAGCGTGGAGACCCAGTACTTC
abundance: few
j_gene: TRBJ2-5
d_gene: NA
v_gene: TRBV9

CDR3aa: CASSQELMETQYF
CDR3nt: TGTGCCAGCAGCCAAGAGCTGATGGAGACCCAGTACTTC
abundance: NA
j_gene: TRBJ2-5
d_gene: NA
v_gene: TRBV4-2

CDR3aa: CASSMGTGAADTQYF
CDR3nt: TGTGCCAGCAGCATGGGGACAGGGGCAGCAGATACGCAGTATTTT
abundance: NA
j_gene: TRBJ2-3
d_gene: TRBD1
v_gene: TRBV2

CDR3aa: CASSFRTGKDTEAFF
CDR3nt: TGTGCCAGCAGCTTCAGGACAGGGAAGGACACTGAAGCTTTCTTT
abundance: NA
j_gene: TRBJ1-1
d_gene: TRBD1
v_gene: TRBV11-2

CDR3aa: CASSPKSNTEAFF
CDR3nt: TGTGCCAGCAGCCCGAAATCGAACACTGAAGCTTTCTTT
abundance: NA
j_gene: TRBJ1-1
d_gene: NA
v_gene: TRBV5-4

CDR3aa: CASRTRDPGDYGYTF
CDR3nt: TGTGCCAGCAGGACCCGGGACCCCGGCGACTATGGCTACACCTTC
abundance: NA
j_gene: TRBJ1-2
d_gene: NA
v_gene: TRBV6-1

CDR3aa: CATSRDHLSATNEKLFF
CDR3nt: TGTGCCACCAGCAGAGATCATCTTTCTGCAACTAATGAAAAACTGTTTTTT
abundance: NA
j_gene: TRBJ1-4
d_gene: NA
v_gene: TRBV15

CDR3aa: CASSFGNEQFF
CDR3nt: TGTGCCAGCAGCTTCGGGAATGAGCAGTTCTTC
abundance: NA
j_gene: TRBJ2-1
d_gene: NA
v_gene: TRBV11-3

CDR3aa: CASSLASWSAGPNRNTIYF
CDR3nt: TGTGCCAGCAGCTTAGCGAGTTGGTCCGCAGGTCCTAATCGAAACACCATATATTTT
abundance: NA
j_gene: TRBJ1-3
d_gene: NA
v_gene: TRBV7-2

CDR3aa: CSARVSYEQYF
CDR3nt: TGCAGTGCTAGAGTTTCATACGAGCAGTACTTC
abundance: NA
j_gene: TRBJ2-7
d_gene: NA
v_gene: TRBV20-1

CDR3aa: CASSKARGGRTSYEQYF
CDR3nt: TGTGCCAGCAGCAAAGCGAGGGGCGGGAGGACCTCCTACGAGCAGTACTTC
abundance: once
j_gene: TRBJ2-7
d_gene: NA
v_gene: TRBV21-1

CDR3aa: CASSIVAPQTEAFF
CDR3nt: TGTGCCAGTAGTATAGTGGCGCCTCAAACTGAAGCTTTCTTT
abundance: NA
j_gene: TRBJ1-1
d_gene: NA
v_gene: TRBV19

CDR3aa: CASSLEGSSGSEDTQYF
CDR3nt: TGTGCCAGCAGCTTAGAAGGCTCTAGCGGGAGCGAAGATACGCAGTATTTT
abundance: NA
j_gene: TRBJ2-3
d_gene: TRBD2
v_gene: TRBV11-3

CDR3aa: CASSQAGDEKLFF
CDR3nt: TGTGCCAGCAGCCAAGCAGGGGATGAAAAACTGTTTTTT
abundance: NA
j_gene: TRBJ1-4
d_gene: NA
v_gene: TRBV4-2

CDR3aa: CSVDRNNAYNEQFF
CDR3nt: TGCAGCGTTGACAGGAACAACGCTTACAATGAGCAGTTCTTC
abundance: NA
j_gene: TRBJ2-1
d_gene: NA
v_gene: TRBV29-1

CDR3aa: CASSSTGETYEQYF
CDR3nt: TGTGCCAGCAGCTCGACAGGGGAAACCTACGAGCAGTACTTC
abundance: NA
j_gene: TRBJ2-7
d_gene: TRBD1
v_gene: TRBV7-9

CDR3aa: CAWSRNRPGVNEQYF
CDR3nt: TGTGCCTGGAGTCGTAACAGGCCCGGGGTGAACGAGCAGTACTTC
abundance: once
j_gene: TRBJ2-7
d_gene: NA
v_gene: TRBV30

CDR3aa: CASTVVGRSRNQPQHF
CDR3nt: TGTGCCAGCACTGTGGTGGGGAGGTCGAGGAATCAGCCCCAGCATTTT
abundance: NA
j_gene: TRBJ1-5
d_gene: NA
v_gene: TRBV28

CDR3aa: CASTQGGASGNTIYF
CDR3nt: TGCGCCAGCACCCAGGGGGGGGCCTCTGGAAACACCATATATTTT
abundance: NA
j_gene: TRBJ1-3
d_gene: TRBD1
v_gene: TRBV10-2

CDR3aa: CASSQGEGSHEAFF
CDR3nt: TGTGCCAGCAGTCAGGGGGAGGGATCCCACGAAGCTTTCTTT
abundance: NA
j_gene: TRBJ1-1
d_gene: TRBD1
v_gene: TRBV6-4

CDR3aa: CASSLVSGPHNEQFF
CDR3nt: TGTGCCAGCAGCTTAGTCTCAGGGCCCCACAATGAGCAGTTCTTC
abundance: NA
j_gene: TRBJ2-1
d_gene: NA
v_gene: TRBV11-3

CDR3aa: CASSRRLARDEQYF
CDR3nt: TGCGCCAGCAGCCGACGACTAGCGAGGGACGAGCAGTACTTC
abundance: NA
j_gene: TRBJ2-7
d_gene: TRBD2
v_gene: TRBV4-3

CDR3aa: CASSRAGAANEKLFF
CDR3nt: TGTGCCAGCAGCCGCGCGGGGGCGGCTAATGAAAAACTGTTTTTT
abundance: NA
j_gene: TRBJ1-4
d_gene: NA
v_gene: TRBV7-2

CDR3aa: CASEDRVENTDTQYF
CDR3nt: TGTGCCAGCGAAGACAGGGTGGAGAACACAGATACGCAGTATTTT
abundance: NA
j_gene: TRBJ2-3
d_gene: TRBD1
v_gene: TRBV28

CDR3aa: CASSLRTDWGLSNYEQYF
CDR3nt: TGTGCCAGCAGTCTTCGGACCGATTGGGGGCTTTCCAACTACGAGCAGTACTTC
abundance: NA
j_gene: TRBJ2-7
d_gene: NA
v_gene: TRBV27

CDR3aa: CASSFQGGNQPQHF
CDR3nt: TGTGCCAGCAGTTTCCAGGGGGGCAATCAGCCCCAGCATTTT
abundance: NA
j_gene: TRBJ1-5
d_gene: TRBD1
v_gene: TRBV27

CDR3aa: CASSTTSTDTQYF
CDR3nt: TGTGCCAGCAGTACTACTAGCACAGATACGCAGTATTTT
abundance: NA
j_gene: TRBJ2-3
d_gene: NA
v_gene: TRBV28

CDR3aa: CASSLVRTEETQYF
CDR3nt: TGTGCCAGCAGCTTGGTCCGGACAGAAGAGACCCAGTACTTC
abundance: NA
j_gene: TRBJ2-5
d_gene: NA
v_gene: TRBV5-4

CDR3aa: CASSKTAGISYNEQFF
CDR3nt: TGTGCCAGCAGTAAAACAGCGGGGATCTCCTACAATGAGCAGTTCTTC
abundance: NA
j_gene: TRBJ2-1
d_gene: TRBD2
v_gene: TRBV28

CDR3aa: CASSNLWGGRAKLFF
CDR3nt: TGTGCCAGCAGCAATCTATGGGGGGGTAGGGCAAAACTGTTTTTT
abundance: NA
j_gene: TRBJ1-4
d_gene: NA
v_gene: TRBV21-1

CDR3aa: CASSSGTGFNQPQHF
CDR3nt: TGTGCCAGCAGCTCCGGGACAGGGTTCAATCAGCCCCAGCATTTT
abundance: NA
j_gene: TRBJ1-5
d_gene: TRBD1
v_gene: TRBV7-9

CDR3aa: CAVRQGPQETQYF
CDR3nt: TGTGCCGTCCGACAGGGTCCGCAAGAGACCCAGTACTTC
abundance: NA
j_gene: TRBJ2-5
d_gene: TRBD1
v_gene: TRBV6-1

CDR3aa: CASSFGTSGGPDTQYF
CDR3nt: TGCGCCAGCAGCTTCGGGACTAGCGGGGGGCCAGATACGCAGTATTTT
abundance: NA
j_gene: TRBJ2-3
d_gene: TRBD2
v_gene: TRBV5-1

CDR3aa: CASTPSGGFTGELFF
CDR3nt: TGTGCCAGCACTCCTAGCGGGGGTTTCACCGGGGAGCTGTTTTTT
abundance: NA
j_gene: TRBJ2-2
d_gene: TRBD2
v_gene: TRBV7-9

CDR3aa: CASSFVDEQFF
CDR3nt: TGTGCCAGCAGCTTTGTGGATGAGCAGTTCTTC
abundance: NA
j_gene: TRBJ2-1
d_gene: NA
v_gene: TRBV7-2